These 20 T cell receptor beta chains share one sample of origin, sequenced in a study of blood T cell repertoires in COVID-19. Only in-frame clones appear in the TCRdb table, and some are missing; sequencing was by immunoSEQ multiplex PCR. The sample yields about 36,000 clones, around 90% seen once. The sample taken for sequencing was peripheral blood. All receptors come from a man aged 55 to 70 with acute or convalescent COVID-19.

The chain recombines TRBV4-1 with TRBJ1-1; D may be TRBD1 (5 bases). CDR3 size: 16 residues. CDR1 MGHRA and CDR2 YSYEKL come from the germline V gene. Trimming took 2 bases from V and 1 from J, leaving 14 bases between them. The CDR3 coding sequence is TGCGCCAGCAGCCAAAGGAGGGGTCGCACGAACACTGAAGCTTTCTTT. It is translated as CASSQRRGRTNTEAFF.

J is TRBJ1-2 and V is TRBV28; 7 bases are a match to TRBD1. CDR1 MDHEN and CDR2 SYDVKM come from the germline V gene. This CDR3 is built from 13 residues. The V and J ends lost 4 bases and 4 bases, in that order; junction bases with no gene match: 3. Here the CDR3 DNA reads TGTGCCAGCAGTTGGGGGACAGCCTATGGCTACACCTTC. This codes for CASSWGTAYGYTF.

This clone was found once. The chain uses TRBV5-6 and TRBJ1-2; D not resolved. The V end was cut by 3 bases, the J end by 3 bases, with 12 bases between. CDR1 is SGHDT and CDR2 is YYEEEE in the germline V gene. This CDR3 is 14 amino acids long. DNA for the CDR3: TGTGCCAGCAGCTACCCAGGTCTTCACTATGGCTACACCTTC. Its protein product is CASSYPGLHYGYTF.

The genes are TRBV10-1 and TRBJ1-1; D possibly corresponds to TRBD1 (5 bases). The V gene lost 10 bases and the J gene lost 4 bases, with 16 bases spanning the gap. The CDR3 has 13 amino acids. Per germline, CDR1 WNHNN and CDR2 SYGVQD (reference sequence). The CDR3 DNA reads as TGCGCCACCAGCCAGGGATGGCGCACTGAAGCTTTCTTT. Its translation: CATSQGWRTEAFF.

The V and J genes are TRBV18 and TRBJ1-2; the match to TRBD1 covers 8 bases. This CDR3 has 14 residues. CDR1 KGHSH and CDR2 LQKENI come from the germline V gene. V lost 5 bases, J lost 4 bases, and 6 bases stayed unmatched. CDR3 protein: CASSSQTGVYGYTF. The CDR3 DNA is TGTGCCAGCTCATCCCAGACAGGGGTCTATGGCTACACCTTC.

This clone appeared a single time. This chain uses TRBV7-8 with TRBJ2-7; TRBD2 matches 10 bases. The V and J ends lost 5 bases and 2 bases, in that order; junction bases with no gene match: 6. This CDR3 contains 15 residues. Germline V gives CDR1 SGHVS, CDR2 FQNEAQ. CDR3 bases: TGTGCCAGCAGCCCTCAGCGGGAGGGGCCCTACGAGCAGTACTTC. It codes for CASSPQREGPYEQYF.

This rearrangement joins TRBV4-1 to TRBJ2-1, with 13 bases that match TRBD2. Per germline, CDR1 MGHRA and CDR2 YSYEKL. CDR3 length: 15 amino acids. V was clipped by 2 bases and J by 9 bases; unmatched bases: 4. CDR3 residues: CASSQWTSGRLEQFF. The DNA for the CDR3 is TGCGCCAGCAGCCAATGGACTAGCGGGAGACTTGAGCAGTTCTTC.

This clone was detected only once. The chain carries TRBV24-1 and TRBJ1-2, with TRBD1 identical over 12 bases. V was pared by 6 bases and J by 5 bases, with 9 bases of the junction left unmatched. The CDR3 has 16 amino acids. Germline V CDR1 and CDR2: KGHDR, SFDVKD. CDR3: CATSSPGQGAPYGYTF. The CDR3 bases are TGTGCCACCAGTAGTCCGGGACAGGGGGCTCCTTATGGCTACACCTTC.

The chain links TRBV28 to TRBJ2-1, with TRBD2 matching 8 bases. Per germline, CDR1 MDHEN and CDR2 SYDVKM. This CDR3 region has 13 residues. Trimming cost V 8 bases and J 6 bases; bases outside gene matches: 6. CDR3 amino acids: CASRGGPSNEQFF. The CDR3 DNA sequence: TGTGCCAGCCGGGGGGGTCCTTCCAATGAGCAGTTCTTC.

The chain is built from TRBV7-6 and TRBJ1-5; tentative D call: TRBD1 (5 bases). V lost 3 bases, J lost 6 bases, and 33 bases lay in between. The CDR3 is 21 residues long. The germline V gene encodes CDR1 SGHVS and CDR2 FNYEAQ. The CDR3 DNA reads TGTGCCAGCAGCTTTGAAGTTTACCCCCCCCCGGATAGGAGGGGTAGTCAGCCCCAGCATTTT. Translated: CASSFEVYPPPDRRGSQPQHF.

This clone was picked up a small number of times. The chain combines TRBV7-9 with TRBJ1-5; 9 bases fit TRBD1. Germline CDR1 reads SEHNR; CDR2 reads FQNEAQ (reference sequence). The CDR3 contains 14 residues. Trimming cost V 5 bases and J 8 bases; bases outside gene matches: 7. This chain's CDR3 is CASSPGTGIEPQHF. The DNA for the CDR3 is TGTGCCAGCAGCCCCGGGACAGGGATAGAGCCCCAGCATTTT.

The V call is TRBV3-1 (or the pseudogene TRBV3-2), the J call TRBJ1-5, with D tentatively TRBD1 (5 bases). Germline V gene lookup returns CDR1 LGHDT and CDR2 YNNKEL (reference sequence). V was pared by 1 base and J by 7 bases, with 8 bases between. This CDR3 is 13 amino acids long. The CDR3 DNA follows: TGTGCCAGCAGCCAAGGGGGCCGGCAGCCCCAGCATTTT. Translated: CASSQGGRQPQHF.

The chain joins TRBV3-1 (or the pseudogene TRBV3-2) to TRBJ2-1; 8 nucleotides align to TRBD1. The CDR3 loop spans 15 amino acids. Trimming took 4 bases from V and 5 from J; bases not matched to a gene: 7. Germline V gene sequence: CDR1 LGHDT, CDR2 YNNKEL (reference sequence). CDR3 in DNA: TGTGCCAGCAGCCTGCCGGGACAGGCCAACAATGAGCAGTTCTTC. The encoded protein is CASSLPGQANNEQFF.

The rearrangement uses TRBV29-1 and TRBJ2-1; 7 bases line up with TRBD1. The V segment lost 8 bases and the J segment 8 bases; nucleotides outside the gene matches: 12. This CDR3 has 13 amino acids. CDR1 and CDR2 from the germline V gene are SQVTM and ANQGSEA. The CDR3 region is CSSETGTVYEQFF. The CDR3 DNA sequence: TGCAGCTCTGAGACCGGGACAGTCTATGAGCAGTTCTTC.

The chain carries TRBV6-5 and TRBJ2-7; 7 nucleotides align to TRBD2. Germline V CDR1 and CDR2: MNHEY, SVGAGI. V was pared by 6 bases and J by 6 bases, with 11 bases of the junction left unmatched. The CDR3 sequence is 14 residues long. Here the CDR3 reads CASRPGREASEQYF. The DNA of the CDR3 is TGTGCCAGCAGACCAGGGAGGGAAGCCTCCGAGCAGTACTTC.

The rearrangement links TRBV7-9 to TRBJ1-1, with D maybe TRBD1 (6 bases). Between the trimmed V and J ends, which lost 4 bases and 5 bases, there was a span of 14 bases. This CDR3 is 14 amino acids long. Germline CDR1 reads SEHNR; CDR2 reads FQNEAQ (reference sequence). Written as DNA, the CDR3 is TGTGCCAGCAGCTCGCTGAGAGGGGGAACTGAAGCTTTCTTT. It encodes CASSSLRGGTEAFF. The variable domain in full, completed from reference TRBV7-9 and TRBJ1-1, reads DTGVSQNPRHKITKRGQNVTFRCDPISEHNRLYWYRQTLGQGPEFLTYFQNEAQLEKSRLLSDRFSAERPKGSFSTLEIQRTEQGDSAMYLCASSSLRGGTEAFFGQGTRLTVV.

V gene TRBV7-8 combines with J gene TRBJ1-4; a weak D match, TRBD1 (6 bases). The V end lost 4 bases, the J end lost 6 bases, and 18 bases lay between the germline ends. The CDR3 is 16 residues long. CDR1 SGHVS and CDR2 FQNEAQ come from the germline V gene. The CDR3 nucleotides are TGTGCCAGCAGCTCCCTCCGTGGACAGCTCGATGAAAAACTGTTTTTT. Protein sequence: CASSSLRGQLDEKLFF. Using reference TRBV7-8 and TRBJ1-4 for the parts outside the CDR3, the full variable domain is GAGVSQSPRYKVAKRGQDVALRCDPISGHVSLFWYQQALGQGPEFLTYFQNEAQLDKSGLPSDRFFAERPEGSVSTLKIQRTQQEDSAVYLCASSSLRGQLDEKLFFGSGTQLSVL.

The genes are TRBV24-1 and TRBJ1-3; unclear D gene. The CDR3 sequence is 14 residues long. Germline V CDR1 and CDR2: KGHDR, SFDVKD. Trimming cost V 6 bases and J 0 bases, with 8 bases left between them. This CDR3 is CATSPRNSGNTIYF. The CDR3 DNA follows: TGTGCCACCAGTCCGAGGAACTCTGGAAACACCATATATTTT.

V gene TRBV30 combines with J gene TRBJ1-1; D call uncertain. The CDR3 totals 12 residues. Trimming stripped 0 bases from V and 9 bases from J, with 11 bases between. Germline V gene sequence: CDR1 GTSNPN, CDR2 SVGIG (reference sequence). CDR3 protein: CAWSVTGEKAFF. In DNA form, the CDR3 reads TGTGCCTGGAGTGTGACCGGGGAAAAAGCTTTCTTT.

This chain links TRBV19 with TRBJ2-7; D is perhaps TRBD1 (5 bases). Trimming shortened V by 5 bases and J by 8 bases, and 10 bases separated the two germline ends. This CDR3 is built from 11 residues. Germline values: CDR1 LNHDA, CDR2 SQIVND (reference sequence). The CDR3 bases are TGTGCCAGTAGTCAAGGACAACAGCAGTACTTC. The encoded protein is CASSQGQQQYF. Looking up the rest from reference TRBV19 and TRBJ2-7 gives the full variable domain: DGGITQSPKYLFRKEGQNVTLSCEQNLNHDAMYWYRQDPGQGLRLIYYSQIVNDFQKGDIAEGYSVSREKKESFPLTVTSAQKNPTAFYLCASSQGQQQYFGPGTRLTVT.